The present T cell receptor beta chain was sequenced within a study of blood T cell dynamics during melanoma immunotherapy. Across the whole study: First-line therapy was either pembrolizumab or nivolumab with ipilimumab for metastatic melanoma. Broader study findings: Clones driving repertoire changes may be melanoma-specific or general immune activation. Among sorted CD8+ subsets, immune-effector cells had the highest clonality and cell-free DNA similarity.

In the case of this clone: Its antigen is unknown.

With 5 bases removed from V and 8 bases from J, the gap between germline ends came to 10 bases. There are 12 residues in the CDR3. Germline CDR1 reads LNHDA; CDR2 reads SQIVND (reference sequence). For sorted CD8+ subsets, all extracted DNA was loaded. Method: immunoSEQ multiplex PCR; TCRdb's copy keeps in-frame clones and lacks some. The sample contains 1,000 or so clones, about two thirds of which appear only once. Time point of the sample: week 3, after first cycle of checkpoint inhibitor. Immune-effector memory T cells were defined as CD3+ CD4- CD8+ CD45RA- CD45RO-high CD27- CCR7-. Patients had no prior systemic cancer treatment, immunosuppressants or other active cancers.

J is TRBJ2-1 and V is TRBV19, with no clear D. Sequencing used CD8+ T cells from blood, obtained from a patient treated with checkpoint blockade. This sequence originates from a human donor with melanoma. Here the CDR3 reads CASSDADHEQFF. CDR3 nucleotide sequence: TGTGCCAGTAGTGACGCGGATCATGAGCAGTTCTTC.